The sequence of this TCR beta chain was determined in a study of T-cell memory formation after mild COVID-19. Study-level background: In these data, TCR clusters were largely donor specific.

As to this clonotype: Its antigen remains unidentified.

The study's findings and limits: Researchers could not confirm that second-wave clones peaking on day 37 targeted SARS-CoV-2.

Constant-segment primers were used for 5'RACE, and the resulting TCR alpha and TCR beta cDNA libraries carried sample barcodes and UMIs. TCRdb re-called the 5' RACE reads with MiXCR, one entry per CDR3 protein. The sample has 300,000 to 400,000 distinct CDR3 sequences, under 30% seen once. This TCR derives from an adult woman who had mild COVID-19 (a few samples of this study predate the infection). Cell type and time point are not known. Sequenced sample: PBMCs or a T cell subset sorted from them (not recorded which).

DNA for the CDR3: TGTGCCAGCAGAGCCGTGGGGAAAGGGGTGGGCACTGAAGCTTTCTTT. As protein: CASRAVGKGVGTEAFF. The chain joins TRBV7-9 to TRBJ1-1; the D gene is possibly TRBD1 (5 bases). Trimming stripped 6 bases from V and 4 bases from J, with 21 bases between. The germline gives CDR1 SEHNR, CDR2 FQNEAQ (reference sequence). This CDR3 region has 16 residues. The full variable domain, rest sourced from reference TRBV7-9 and TRBJ1-1, is DTGVSQNPRHKITKRGQNVTFRCDPISEHNRLYWYRQTLGQGPEFLTYFQNEAQLEKSRLLSDRFSAERPKGSFSTLEIQRTEQGDSAMYLCASRAVGKGVGTEAFFGQGTRLTVV.